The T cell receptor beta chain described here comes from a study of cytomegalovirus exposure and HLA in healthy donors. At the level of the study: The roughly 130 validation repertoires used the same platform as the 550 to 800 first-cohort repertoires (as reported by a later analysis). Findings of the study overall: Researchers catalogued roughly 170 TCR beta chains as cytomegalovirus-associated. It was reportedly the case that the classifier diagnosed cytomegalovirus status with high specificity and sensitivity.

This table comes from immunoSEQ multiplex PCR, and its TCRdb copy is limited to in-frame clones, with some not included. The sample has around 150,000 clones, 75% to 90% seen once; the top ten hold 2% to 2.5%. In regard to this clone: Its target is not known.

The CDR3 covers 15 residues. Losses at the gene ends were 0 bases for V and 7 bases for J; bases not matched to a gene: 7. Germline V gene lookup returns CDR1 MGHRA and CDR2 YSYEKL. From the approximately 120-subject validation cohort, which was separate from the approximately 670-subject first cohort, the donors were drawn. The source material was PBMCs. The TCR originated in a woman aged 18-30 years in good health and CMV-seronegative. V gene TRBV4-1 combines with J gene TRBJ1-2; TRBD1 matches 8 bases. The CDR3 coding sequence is TGCGCCAGCAGCCAAGACCTATACGACAGGGGTGGCTACACCTTC. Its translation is CASSQDLYDRGGYTF.